This TCR beta chain was sequenced during a study of neoadjuvant nivolumab and ipilimumab in lung cancer (dated by TCRdb to the early 2020s). General notes on the study: Intravenous nivolumab was dosed at 3 mg/kg on days 1, 15 and 29, and in the combination arm ipilimumab 1 mg/kg was added on day 1 only. TCR repertoires were compared between pretherapy (baseline) peripheral blood and tumors resected at surgery after neoadjuvant immune checkpoint blockade. The trial treated roughly 42 patients with operable NSCLC: approximately 23 were randomized to nivolumab monotherapy and 21 to nivolumab plus ipilimumab. The primary endpoint of the trial was the rate of major pathologic response (MPR) in the intention-to-treat population of each study arm. Matched pretherapy and resected tumor pairs were analyzed for seven patients, of whom four received nivolumab and three received nivolumab plus ipilimumab. Summary of the overall study and its limitations: Pretherapy blood TCR richness correlated positively with richness in tumors resected after neoadjuvant therapy (Spearman R of about 0.81). From pretherapy to surgery, tumor T-cell richness and clonality went up in three of three dual-therapy tumors, versus only two of four nivolumab-treated tumors. Compared with tumor-adjacent uninvolved lung, resected tumors had greater TCR richness and clonality, and increases showed up in more of the dual-therapy-treated tumors. A small number of samples was subjected to TCR sequencing. No significant correlation was found between TCR clonality and pathologic tumor regression, and only one major-pathologic-response sample was available for the clonality analysis.

The time point label of this sample denotes: at surgical resection after neoadjuvant nivolumab +/- ipilimumab. Samples were obtained from the phase 2 randomized NEOSTAR trial, in which neoadjuvant nivolumab or nivolumab plus ipilimumab followed by surgery was tested in operable NSCLC. Libraries were prepared through the immunoSEQ multiplex PCR assay. Turning to the authors' computational methods: Repertoires were summarized in terms of richness and clonality, and significantly expanded and contracted clones between pre- and post-therapy samples were identified. As stored in TCRdb, this immuneACCESS dataset retains in-frame rearrangements with V and J assigned. A fraction of the clones does not appear; measured against another copy, unresolved V genes explain less than half of the discrepancy, and the remainder lacks a known reason. V and J calls and clone size are those listed in that table; D and trimming were worked out from the DNA. The sample table records about 10,000 clones; 70% to 80% of these occur just once. The leading ten clones occupy 6% to 8% of the sample.

V is reduced by 3 bases and J by 7 bases, leaving a spacing of 23 bases between them. Taken from cysteine to phenylalanine, the CDR3 has 17 residues. Only the CDR3 portion is preserved as DNA: 51 bases, with reading frame beginning at the first base. CDR1 and CDR2 are drawn from the germline V gene (reference sequence): SGHKS, YYEKEE. This clone was seen just once. Its cognate antigen has yet to be identified. No per-base quality is available; no much larger clone lies one base away. This specimen was tumor tissue, taken after neoadjuvant nivolumab, alone or with ipilimumab, at or shortly before surgery. This chain joins TRBV5-5 to TRBJ1-5; no confident D gene assignment can be made. The source of this sequence is an adult with non-small cell lung cancer. Some clones in this sample may be carry-over from other donors' samples. The DNA reads as follows: TGTGCCAGCAGCTCCCGACTGTTGGGAAGGCGTCAACAGCCCCAGCATTTT. It is translated as CASSSRLLGRRQQPQHF.